What follows are 24 T cell receptor beta chains derived from one specimen sequenced in a study of read filtering for tumor transcriptome and immune sequencing. The library was built from roughly 400 ng RNA with molecular barcoded adaptors for alpha/delta and beta/gamma chains. TCRdb used MiXCR to reprocess the reads, holding one entry per CDR3 protein. The data contain 55,000 to 60,000 distinct CDR3 sequences, around an eighth of them seen just once; the ten biggest clones take up approximately 16%. Sequenced input: a population of CD138-negative cells sorted from bone marrow. Every receptor here comes from a donor at least 40 years old with multiple myeloma.

This clonotype was recorded many times. DNA for the CDR3: TGTGCCAGCAGCTTTGGACAGGGGGCTTCAGAGACCCAGTACTTC. It is translated as CASSFGQGASETQYF. This rearrangement joins TRBV7-9 to TRBJ2-5, with 11 bases identical to TRBD1. CDR1 and CDR2 (germline): SEHNR, FQNEAQ (reference sequence). The CDR3 extends over 15 amino acids. The junction had 4 bases not matched to a gene; V was cut back by 3 bases and J by 4 bases.

This clonotype was picked up many times. This chain connects TRBV29-1 to TRBJ1-3; a possible D gene is TRBD1 (5 bases). Deletions cut 8 bases from V and 0 bases from J, with 17 bases between. Germline V lookup: CDR1 SQVTM, CDR2 ANQGSEA. This CDR3 is built from 15 residues. The CDR3 is CSPEWRGISGNTIYF. The DNA for the CDR3 is TGCAGCCCCGAATGGAGGGGAATCTCTGGAAACACCATATATTTT. Full variable domain (remainder filled in from reference TRBV29-1 and TRBJ1-3): SAVISQKPSRDICQRGTSLTIQCQVDSQVTMMFWYRQQPGQSLTLIATANQGSEATYESGFVIDKFPISRPNLTFSTLTVSNMSPEDSSIYLCSPEWRGISGNTIYFGEGSWLTVV.

This clonotype was counted at least ten times. The chain is built from TRBV7-3 and TRBJ2-3, with TRBD2 matching 12 bases. The CDR3 is 16 residues long. The J segment lost 4 bases and the V segment lost 4 bases, leaving 6 bases of the junction unmatched. In germline, CDR1 is SGHTA, CDR2 FQGTGA. The CDR3 nucleotides are TGTGCCAGCAGCTCTGTGGCTAGCGGGGGGGCAGATACGCAGTATTTT. It encodes CASSSVASGGADTQYF. Filled out from reference TRBV7-3 and TRBJ2-3, the complete variable domain reads GAGVSQTPSNKVTEKGKYVELRCDPISGHTALYWYRQSLGQGPEFLIYFQGTGAADDSGLPNDRFFAVRPEGSVSTLKIQRTERGDSAVYLCASSSVASGGADTQYFGPGTRLTVL.

This clonotype was observed many times. The V and J genes are TRBV7-2 and TRBJ2-3, with D perhaps matching TRBD1 (6 bases). The CDR3 spans 15 residues. The V end lost 2 bases, the J end lost 1 base, and 10 bases lay between the germline ends. Germline V gives CDR1 SGHTA, CDR2 FQGNSA. The CDR3 here is CASSLMTGGTDTQYF. CDR3 nucleotides: TGTGCCAGCAGCTTAATGACAGGTGGCACAGATACGCAGTATTTT.

Many counts were recorded for this clonotype. This sequence joins TRBV6-6 and TRBJ1-1; tentative D call: TRBD1 (5 bases). V was trimmed by 7 bases and J by 5 bases, leaving 17 bases between them. Looked up from germline, CDR1 is MNHNY and CDR2 is SVGAGI (reference sequence). This CDR3 spans 14 amino acids. The CDR3 region has the DNA TGTGCCAGCAACCCCGGGACCTCAGGTACTGAAGCTTTCTTT. Its protein product is CASNPGTSGTEAFF.

This clonotype was seen at least ten times. This chain links TRBV5-4 with TRBJ2-1; TRBD1 might be the D (6 bases). CDR1 is SGHNT, CDR2 YYREEE, per germline (reference sequence). Trimming stripped 4 bases from V and 3 bases from J, with 14 bases between. This CDR3 is built from 15 residues. The CDR3 coding sequence is TGTGCCAGCAGCAAAATCCGGGACATCTACAATGAGCAGTTCTTC. Amino acids: CASSKIRDIYNEQFF.

This clonotype was seen more than once but under ten times. V usage is TRBV5-6 and J usage is TRBJ2-7; D remains ambiguous. CDR1 is SGHDT and CDR2 is YYEEEE in the germline V gene. Trimming pared 5 bases from V and 1 base from J, leaving 10 bases between. The CDR3 is made up of 13 amino acids. The CDR3 reads CASRSTASYEQYF. CDR3 DNA: TGTGCCAGCAGATCCACAGCATCCTACGAGCAGTACTTC.

This clonotype was detected many times. This chain links TRBV7-3 with TRBJ2-1; 7 nucleotides align to TRBD1. Germline values: CDR1 SGHTA, CDR2 FQGTGA. The CDR3 is 15 residues long. V dropped 5 bases and J dropped 4; count of bases not matched to a gene: 8. CDR3 sequence: CASSPTGNQYNEQFF. The CDR3 DNA is TGTGCCAGCAGCCCGACAGGGAACCAATACAATGAGCAGTTCTTC. The variable domain in full, with the rest retrieved from reference TRBV7-3 and TRBJ2-1, is GAGVSQTPSNKVTEKGKYVELRCDPISGHTALYWYRQSLGQGPEFLIYFQGTGAADDSGLPNDRFFAVRPEGSVSTLKIQRTERGDSAVYLCASSPTGNQYNEQFFGPGTRLTVL.

Of note for this clonotype: A read error may explain this, as a much larger clone is one base away. Because it lacks the conserved phenylalanine or tryptophan at the end, this CDR3 is likely a read error. The V gene is TRBV3-1, the J gene TRBJ1-5, with D perhaps matching TRBD1 (5 bases). The CDR3 has 13 amino acids. Looked up from germline, CDR1 is LGHDT and CDR2 is YNNKEL (reference sequence). The V and J ends lost 5 bases and 7 bases respectively, with 12 bases between them. Here the CDR3 DNA reads TGTGCCAGCAGCTTATCTGGGGCCCAGCCCCAGCATCTT. Amino acid sequence: CASSLSGAQPQHL.

In this sample, this clonotype turned up many times. This chain uses TRBV14 with TRBJ2-5; 8 bases align to TRBD1. The CDR3 runs 14 residues. Germline loops: CDR1 SGHDN, CDR2 FVKESK. With V trimmed by 4 bases and J by 7 bases, 8 bases remained unmatched. Written as DNA, the CDR3 is TGTGCCAGCAGCCCGGGACAGGCCCTGAGGACCCAGTACTTC. Protein product: CASSPGQALRTQYF.

Worth noting for this clonotype: This sequence may be a read error, since a much larger clone differs from it by one base. The rearrangement joins TRBV7-9 to TRBJ2-7, with a tentative D call TRBD1 (6 bases). CDR1 and CDR2 from the germline V gene are SEHNR and FQNEAQ (reference sequence). The CDR3 is 14 amino acids. Deletions cut 4 bases from V and 5 bases from J, with 15 bases between. The CDR3 is CASSSADQGNEQYF. CDR3 nucleotides: TGTGCCAGCAGCTCAGCCGATCAGGGGAACGAGCAGTACTTC.

There are many counts of this clonotype. The chain couples TRBV15 to TRBJ2-5; no clear D gene. Germline CDR1 and CDR2: LNHNV and YYDKDF (reference sequence). The CDR3 runs 15 residues. Trimming pared 3 bases from V and 5 bases from J, leaving 16 bases between. The CDR3: CATSRDFLSAETQYF. The DNA for the CDR3 is TGTGCCACCAGCAGGGATTTCCTATCGGCGGAGACCCAGTACTTC.

This clonotype was detected many times. V and J are TRBV20-1 and TRBJ2-5, with TRBD2 matching over 15 bases. Germline CDR1 reads DFQATT; CDR2 reads SNEGSKA (reference sequence). The CDR3 sequence is 18 residues long. Trimming removed 8 bases from V and 0 bases from J; junction bases left unmatched: 13. The CDR3 reads CSLIQGLAGGGYQETQYF. CDR3 DNA: TGCAGTCTAATACAGGGACTAGCGGGGGGCGGGTACCAAGAGACCCAGTACTTC.

There are many counts of this clonotype. The V gene is TRBV6-5, the J gene TRBJ1-4; the D gene is possibly TRBD1 (6 bases). Germline V lookup: CDR1 MNHEY, CDR2 SVGAGI. Trimming removed 3 bases from V and 7 bases from J, with 15 bases in between. The CDR3 totals 15 residues. The DNA of the CDR3 is TGTGCCAGCAGTTATCGAGGGGGGAGGAGTGAAAAACTGTTTTTT. Residues: CASSYRGGRSEKLFF.

This clonotype has a count of ten or more. The gene calls are TRBV18 and TRBJ1-1, with TRBD1 matching 12 bases. The CDR3 is 16 residues long. CDR1 and CDR2 from the germline V gene are KGHSH and LQKENI. V gave up 1 base and J gave up 5 bases; unmatched junction bases: 5. As DNA, the CDR3 is TGTGCCAGCTCACCACGGGACAGGGGGCGAGAAACTGAAGCTTTCTTT. As protein: CASSPRDRGRETEAFF.

This clonotype was recorded many times. The junction departs from germline at one end; a sequencing error may be responsible. The chain couples TRBV29-1 to TRBJ2-1; D call uncertain. Looked up from germline, CDR1 is SQVTM and CDR2 is ANQGSEA. The CDR3 is 11 amino acids. The CDR3 coding sequence is TGCAGCGTCGAAGGCCGCCGTGAGCAGTTCTTC. This codes for CSVEGRREQFF.

In its sample, this clonotype was seen a few times. This rearrangement joins TRBV18 to TRBJ2-7, with a possible D match to TRBD2 (5 bases). The CDR3 runs to 15 residues. V lost 3 bases to trimming and J lost 0 bases, with 12 bases between them. Germline assignment: CDR1 KGHSH and CDR2 LQKENI. CDR3 sequence (DNA): TGTGCCAGCTCACCGGACTCGGGCTCCTCCTACGAGCAGTACTTC. It encodes CASSPDSGSSYEQYF.

As concerns this clonotype: A far bigger clonotype differs at one base, so this is likely a read error. The chain recombines TRBV7-6 with TRBJ2-1; weak D call: TRBD1 (6 bases). This CDR3 comprises 14 residues. Germline loops: CDR1 SGHVS, CDR2 FNYEAQ. CDR3 coding DNA: TGTGCCAGCGGCTTTGGGCAGGTTGGGGGCGAGCAGTTCTTC. Translating it yields CASGFGQVGGEQFF.

This clonotype was detected many times. The rearrangement uses TRBV20-1 and TRBJ1-1; a weak D match, TRBD1 (5 bases). There are 14 residues in the CDR3. Germline-derived CDR1 and CDR2 are DFQATT and SNEGSKA (reference sequence). Trimming left V 2 bases short and J 1 base short, with 11 bases between. CDR3 sequence (DNA): TGCAGTGCTAGAAGAGACAGTAAGAACACTGAAGCTTTCTTT. This gives the protein CSARRDSKNTEAFF.

On this clonotype: A much larger clonotype is one base distant, so this may be a read error. The chain combines TRBV7-6 with TRBJ1-2; no clear D. Germline values: CDR1 SGHVS, CDR2 FNYEAQ. Deletions cut 5 bases from V and 6 bases from J, with 22 bases between. The CDR3 length is 16 residues. This chain's CDR3 is CASSGREAPGNHGYTF. For the CDR3, the DNA is TGTGCCAGCAGCGGAAGAGAGGCCCCTGGGAACCATGGCTACACCTTC. Filled out from reference TRBV7-6 and TRBJ1-2, the complete variable domain reads GAGVSQSPRYKVTKRGQDVALRCDPISGHVSLYWYRQALGQGPEFLTYFNYEAQQDKSGLPNDRFSAERPEGSISTLTIQRTEQRDSAMYRCASSGREAPGNHGYTFGSGTRLTVV.

In this sample, this clonotype is medium-sized. This chain links TRBV7-3 with TRBJ2-1, with TRBD2 identical over 11 bases. V trimming: 5 bases; J trimming: 3 bases; junction bases outside the gene matches: 3. Germline V gene data show CDR1 as SGHTA and CDR2 as FQGTGA. This CDR3 has 15 amino acids. The CDR3 nucleotides read TGTGCCAGCAGCCCCCTAGCGGGGGGCTACAATGAGCAGTTCTTC. Translating it yields CASSPLAGGYNEQFF.

A word on this clonotype: A single base separates this from a much larger clone, so it may be a read error. V and J are TRBV7-2 and TRBJ2-2; tentative D call: TRBD2 (6 bases). The CDR3 has 16 residues. Looked up from germline, CDR1 is SGHTA and CDR2 is FQGNSA. DNA for the CDR3: TGTGCCAGCAGAACCCTTAGCCTAGCGCCCACCGGGGGGCTGTTTTTT. Its protein is CASRTLSLAPTGGLFF.

Concerning this clonotype itself: Possible read error: a much larger clone is one base away. The chain joins TRBV7-3 to TRBJ2-2, with 9 bases matching TRBD2. Germline lookup yields CDR1 SGHTA and CDR2 FQGTGA. The CDR3 consists of 15 residues. The CDR3 DNA reads TGTGGCAGCAGCTTTCTAGCGGGGCAAACCGGGGAGCTGTTTTTT. Protein: CGSSFLAGQTGELFF.

There are many counts of this clonotype. V is TRBV9 and J is TRBJ1-1, with unresolved D. The CDR3 consists of 13 residues. Per the germline V gene, CDR1 is SGDLS and CDR2 is YYNGEE. V shed 7 bases and J shed 1 base, with 11 bases lying between them. This CDR3 is CASALGPNTEAFF. The CDR3 bases are TGTGCCAGCGCCCTCGGACCGAACACTGAAGCTTTCTTT.